The entry below gives a single TCR beta chain sequence along with its context. The antigen is unknown. This entry comes from a study of T-cell memory formation after mild COVID-19. Study-wide results and caveats: A second wave of clones peaked on day 37, and their SARS-CoV-2 specificity went unconfirmed. Several responding clones turned up in pre-infection memory, indicating that cross-reactive memory may have taken part.

TCRdb analysed the 5' RACE reads with MiXCR anew, one entry per CDR3 protein. The repertoire holds 300,000 to 400,000 distinct CDR3 sequences, with approximately 14% as singletons. The CDR3 runs to 12 residues. Germline V gene lookup returns CDR1 SGHRS and CDR2 YFSETQ. V lost 4 bases to trimming and J lost 10 bases; unmatched junction nucleotides: 4. The sample consisted of PBMCs or a T cell subset sorted from them (not recorded which). The receptor comes from a man between 18 and 29 years old who had mild COVID-19 (a few samples of this study predate the infection). Cell type and time point are not known. The chain employs TRBV5-1 and TRBJ2-1; 8 bases map to TRBD1. The CDR3 bases are TGCGCCAGCAGCCCCGACAGGGGAGAGCAGTTCTTC. It translates to CASSPDRGEQFF.